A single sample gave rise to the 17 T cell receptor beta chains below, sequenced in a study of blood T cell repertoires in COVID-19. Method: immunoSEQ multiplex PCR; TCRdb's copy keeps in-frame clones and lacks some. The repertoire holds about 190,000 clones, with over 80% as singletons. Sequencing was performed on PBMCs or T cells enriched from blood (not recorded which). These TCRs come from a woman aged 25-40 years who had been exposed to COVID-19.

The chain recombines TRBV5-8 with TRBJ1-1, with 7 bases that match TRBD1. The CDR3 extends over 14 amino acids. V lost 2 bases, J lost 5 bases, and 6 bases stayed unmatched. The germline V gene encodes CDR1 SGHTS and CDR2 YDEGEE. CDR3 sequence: CASSFQGVRTEAFF. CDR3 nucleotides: TGTGCCAGCAGCTTTCAGGGGGTTCGAACTGAAGCTTTCTTT.

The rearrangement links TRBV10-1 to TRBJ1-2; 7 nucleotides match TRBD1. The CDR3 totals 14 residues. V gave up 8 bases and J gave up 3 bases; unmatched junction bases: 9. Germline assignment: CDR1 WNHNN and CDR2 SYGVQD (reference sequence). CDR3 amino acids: CASCRQGKHYGYTF. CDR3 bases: TGCGCCAGCTGTAGACAGGGTAAGCACTATGGCTACACCTTC.

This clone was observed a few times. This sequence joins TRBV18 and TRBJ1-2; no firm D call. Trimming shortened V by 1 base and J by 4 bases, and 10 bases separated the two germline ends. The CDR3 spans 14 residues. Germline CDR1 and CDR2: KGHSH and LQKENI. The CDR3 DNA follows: TGTGCCAGCTCACCACTCGATGAGTCCTATGGCTACACCTTC. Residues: CASSPLDESYGYTF.

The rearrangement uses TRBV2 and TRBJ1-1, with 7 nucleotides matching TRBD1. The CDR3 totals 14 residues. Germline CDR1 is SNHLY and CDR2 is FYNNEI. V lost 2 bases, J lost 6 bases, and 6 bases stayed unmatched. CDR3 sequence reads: CASSERPGGAEAFF. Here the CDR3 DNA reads TGTGCCAGCAGTGAAAGGCCAGGGGGTGCTGAAGCTTTCTTT.

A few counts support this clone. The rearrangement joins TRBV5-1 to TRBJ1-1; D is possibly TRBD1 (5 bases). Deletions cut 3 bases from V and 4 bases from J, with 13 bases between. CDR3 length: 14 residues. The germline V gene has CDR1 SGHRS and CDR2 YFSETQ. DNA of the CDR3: TGCGCCAGCAGCTCCTCAGGGTTTGGCACTGAAGCTTTCTTT. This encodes CASSSSGFGTEAFF.

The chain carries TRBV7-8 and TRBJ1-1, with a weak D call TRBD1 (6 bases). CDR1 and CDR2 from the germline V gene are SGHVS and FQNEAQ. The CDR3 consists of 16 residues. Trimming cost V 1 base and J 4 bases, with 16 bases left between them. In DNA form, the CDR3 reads TGTGCCAGCAGCTTAGTGGGGGGGGCGTATAGCACTGAAGCTTTCTTT. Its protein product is CASSLVGGAYSTEAFF.

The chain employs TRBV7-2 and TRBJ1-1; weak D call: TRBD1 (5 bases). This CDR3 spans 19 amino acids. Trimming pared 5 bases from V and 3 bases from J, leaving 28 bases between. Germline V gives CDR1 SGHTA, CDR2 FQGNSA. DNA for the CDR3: TGTGCCAGCAGCCCGTTTGGTGCGCGGAGACGGGGGGAGGACACTGAAGCTTTCTTT. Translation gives CASSPFGARRRGEDTEAFF.

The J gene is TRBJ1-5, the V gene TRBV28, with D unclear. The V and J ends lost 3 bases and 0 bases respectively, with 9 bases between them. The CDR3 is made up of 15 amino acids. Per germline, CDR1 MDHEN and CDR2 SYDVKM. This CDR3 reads CASSFEGYSNQPQHF. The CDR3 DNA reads TGTGCCAGCAGTTTCGAGGGCTATAGCAATCAGCCCCAGCATTTT.

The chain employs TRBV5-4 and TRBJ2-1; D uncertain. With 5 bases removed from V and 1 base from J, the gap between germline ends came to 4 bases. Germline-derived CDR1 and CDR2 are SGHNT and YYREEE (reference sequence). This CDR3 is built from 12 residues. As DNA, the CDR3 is TGTGCCAGCAGTCTATCCTACAATGAGCAGTTCTTC. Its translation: CASSLSYNEQFF.

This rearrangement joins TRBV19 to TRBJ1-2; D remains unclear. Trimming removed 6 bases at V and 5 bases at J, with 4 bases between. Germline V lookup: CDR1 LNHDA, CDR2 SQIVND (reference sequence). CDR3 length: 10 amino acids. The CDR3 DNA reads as TGTGCCAGTAGCAAATATGGCTACACCTTC. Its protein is CASSKYGYTF.

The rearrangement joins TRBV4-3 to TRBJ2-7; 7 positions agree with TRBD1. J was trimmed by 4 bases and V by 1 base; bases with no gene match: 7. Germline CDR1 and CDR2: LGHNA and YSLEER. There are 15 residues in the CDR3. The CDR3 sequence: CASSQGIGGTYEQYF. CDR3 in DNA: TGCGCCAGCAGCCAAGGAATAGGGGGCACGTACGAGCAGTACTTC.

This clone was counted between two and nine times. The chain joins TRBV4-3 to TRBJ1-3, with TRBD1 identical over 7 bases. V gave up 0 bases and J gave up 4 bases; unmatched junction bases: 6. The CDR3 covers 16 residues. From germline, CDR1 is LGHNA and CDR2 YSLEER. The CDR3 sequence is CASSQDLTGAGNTIYF. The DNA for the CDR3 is TGCGCCAGCAGCCAAGATCTTACAGGGGCGGGAAACACCATATATTTT.

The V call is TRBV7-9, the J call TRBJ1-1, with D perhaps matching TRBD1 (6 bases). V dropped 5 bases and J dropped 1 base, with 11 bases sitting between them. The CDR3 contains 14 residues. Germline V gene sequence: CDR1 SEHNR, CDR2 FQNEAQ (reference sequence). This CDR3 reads CASSQGQSNTEAFF. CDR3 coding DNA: TGTGCCAGCAGCCAAGGACAGTCGAACACTGAAGCTTTCTTT. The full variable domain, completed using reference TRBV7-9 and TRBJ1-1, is DTGVSQNPRHKITKRGQNVTFRCDPISEHNRLYWYRQTLGQGPEFLTYFQNEAQLEKSRLLSDRFSAERPKGSFSTLEIQRTEQGDSAMYLCASSQGQSNTEAFFGQGTRLTVV.

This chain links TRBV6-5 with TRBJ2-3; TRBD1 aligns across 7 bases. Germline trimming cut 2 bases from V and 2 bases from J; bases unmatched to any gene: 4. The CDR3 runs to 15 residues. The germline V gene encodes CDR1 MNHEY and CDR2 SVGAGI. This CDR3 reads CASSYGDSDTDTQYF. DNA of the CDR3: TGTGCCAGCAGTTACGGGGACAGCGACACAGATACGCAGTATTTT.

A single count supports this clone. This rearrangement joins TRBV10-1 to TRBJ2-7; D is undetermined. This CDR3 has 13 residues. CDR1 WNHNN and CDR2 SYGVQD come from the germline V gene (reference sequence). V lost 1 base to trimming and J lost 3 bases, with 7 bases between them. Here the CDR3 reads CASSEYRVYEQYF. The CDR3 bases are TGCGCCAGCAGTGAGTACAGAGTCTACGAGCAGTACTTC.

The CDR3 spells CATSALRQSLLSGANVLTF. The CDR3 region has the DNA TGTGCCACCAGTGCCCTACGACAGAGCCTCCTCTCTGGGGCCAACGTCCTGACTTTC. J is TRBJ2-6 and V is TRBV24-1, with D perhaps matching TRBD1 (5 bases). The CDR3 covers 19 residues. V was clipped by 5 bases and J by 0 bases, with 19 bases between them. CDR1 is KGHDR, CDR2 SFDVKD, per germline.

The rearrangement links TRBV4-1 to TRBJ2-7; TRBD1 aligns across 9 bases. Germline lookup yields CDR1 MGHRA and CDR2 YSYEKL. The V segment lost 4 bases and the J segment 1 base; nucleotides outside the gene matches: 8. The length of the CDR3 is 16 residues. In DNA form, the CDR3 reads TGCGCCAGCAGCCCCTCCGGGACAGGGACATCCTACGAGCAGTACTTC. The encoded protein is CASSPSGTGTSYEQYF.